This T cell receptor beta chain was observed in a study of blood T cell repertoires in COVID-19. Profiled with immunoSEQ multiplex PCR; TCRdb holds only in-frame clones, not every one. This repertoire shows about 250,000 clones, around 83% found once; its top ten account for around 6%. The TCR sequence derives from an elderly man with acute or convalescent COVID-19. Sequenced material: peripheral blood.

In DNA form, the CDR3 reads TGTGCCAGCAGGAAACAGGGACAGTCCTACGAGCAGTACTTC. It specifies CASRKQGQSYEQYF. The genes are TRBV28 and TRBJ2-7; 7 nucleotides agree with TRBD1. V lost 6 bases to trimming and J lost 1 base; unmatched junction nucleotides: 6. The CDR3 extends over 14 amino acids. Germline V gene data show CDR1 as MDHEN and CDR2 as SYDVKM.